Detailed here is one T cell receptor beta chain. Its antigen is not known. Mismatch with germline at one junction end may stem from a read error. The length of the CDR3 is 16 residues. The germline gives CDR1 SGHRS, CDR2 YFSETQ. Ahead of thyroid surgery, no patient had received treatment of any kind. The source of the sample is a study of metastatic and nonmetastatic thyroid tumors. Overall study: Malignant thyroid and benign thyroid patients provided blood and tumor or nodule tissue whose repertoires were compared. Study-level results: It was reported that TCR beta diversity was significantly higher in malignant thyroid tumors than benign nodules, in blood and tumor.

TCRdb re-clonotyped the PCR reads via MiXCR. The profile covers tens of thousands of clones, with approximately 24% appearing a single time and 6% taken by the ten largest. This chain connects TRBV5-1 to TRBJ2-7; D is unresolved. This sequence originates from a female donor with papillary thyroid cancer or a benign thyroid nodule (not recorded which). Some clones in this sample may be carry-over from other donors' samples. The sequencing input was blood. The CDR3 DNA follows: TGCGCCAGCAGCTTGGCCCCGGGCATTGGCTCCTACGATCAGTACTTC. Encoded protein: CASSLAPGIGSYDQYF.